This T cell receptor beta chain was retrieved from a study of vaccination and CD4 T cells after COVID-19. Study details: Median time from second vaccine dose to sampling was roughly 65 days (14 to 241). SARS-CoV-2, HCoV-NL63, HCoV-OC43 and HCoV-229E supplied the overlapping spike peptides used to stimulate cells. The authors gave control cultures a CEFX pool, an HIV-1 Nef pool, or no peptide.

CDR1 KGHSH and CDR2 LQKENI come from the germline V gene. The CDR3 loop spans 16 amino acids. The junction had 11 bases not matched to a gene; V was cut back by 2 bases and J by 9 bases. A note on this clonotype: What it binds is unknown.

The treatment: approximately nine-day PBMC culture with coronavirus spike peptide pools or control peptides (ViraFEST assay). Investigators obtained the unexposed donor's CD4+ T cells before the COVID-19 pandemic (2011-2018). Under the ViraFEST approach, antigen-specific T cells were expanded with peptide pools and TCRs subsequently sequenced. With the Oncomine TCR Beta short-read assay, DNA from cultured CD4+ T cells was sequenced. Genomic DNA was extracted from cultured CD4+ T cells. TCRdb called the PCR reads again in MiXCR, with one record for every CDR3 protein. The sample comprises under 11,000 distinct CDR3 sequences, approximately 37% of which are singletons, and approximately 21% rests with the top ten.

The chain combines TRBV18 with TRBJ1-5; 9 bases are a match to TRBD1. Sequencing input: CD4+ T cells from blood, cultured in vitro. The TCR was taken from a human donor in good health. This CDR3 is CASSPASLGTGRPQHF. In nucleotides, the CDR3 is TGTGCCAGCTCACCAGCCTCCCTGGGGACAGGGAGGCCCCAGCATTTT.